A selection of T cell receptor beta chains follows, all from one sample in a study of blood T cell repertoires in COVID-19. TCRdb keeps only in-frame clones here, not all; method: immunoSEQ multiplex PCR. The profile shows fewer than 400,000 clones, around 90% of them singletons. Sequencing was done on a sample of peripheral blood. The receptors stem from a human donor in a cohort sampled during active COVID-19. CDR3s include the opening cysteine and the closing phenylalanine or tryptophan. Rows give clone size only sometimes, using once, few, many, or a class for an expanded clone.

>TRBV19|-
CASSATGGGTEAFF
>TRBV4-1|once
CASSQVQGEKLFF
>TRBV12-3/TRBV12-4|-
CASSSGSYNEQFF
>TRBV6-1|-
CASSGSQGARNQPQHF
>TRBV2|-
CASSEASGYEQYF
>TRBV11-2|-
CASSFGTGVGTEAFF
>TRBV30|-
CAWSVGAKGVLTF
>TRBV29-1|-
CSFYRSQRGDEQFF
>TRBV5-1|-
CASSLGQGAINEQFF
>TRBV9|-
CASSVGAGGPYEQYF
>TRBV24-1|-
CATSALMAGGHNEQFF
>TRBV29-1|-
CSVDTPGGSSNYNEQFF